This T cell receptor (beta chain) was documented in a study of blood T cells in healthy people across ages. A sample-barcoded 5' primer and a J-beta primer mix were used in a second PCR of roughly 7 to 12 cycles. TCRdb reprocessed the 5' RACE reads via MiXCR and lists one record per CDR3 protein. The table shows about 930,000 distinct CDR3 sequences, with 29% occurring only once. In terms of origin and age, donors were healthy Caucasian individuals from Russia aged about 6 to 90. A minimum of 5.5 micrograms of total RNA was extracted per sample. Study-wide findings and caveats: The fall in TCR beta diversity per million T cells was roughly linear with age. Any changes in expanded clonotypes were possibly confounded, as donor CMV status remained unknown.

The V gene lost 5 bases and the J gene lost 2 bases, with 22 bases spanning the gap. This CDR3 comprises 17 residues. The germline V gene encodes CDR1 LNHNV and CDR2 YYDKDF (reference sequence). A word on this clonotype: Antigen specificity is unknown.

This sample also belongs to another study, concerning T cells of mothers and their children.

The chain couples TRBV15 to TRBJ2-7, with D unresolved. The sequence was obtained from a middle-aged woman in good health. The sequencing input was blood. The CDR3, as DNA: TGTGCCACCAGCTGGCCCCCATTAGACATCCACACCTACGAGCAGTACTTC. It specifies CATSWPPLDIHTYEQYF.